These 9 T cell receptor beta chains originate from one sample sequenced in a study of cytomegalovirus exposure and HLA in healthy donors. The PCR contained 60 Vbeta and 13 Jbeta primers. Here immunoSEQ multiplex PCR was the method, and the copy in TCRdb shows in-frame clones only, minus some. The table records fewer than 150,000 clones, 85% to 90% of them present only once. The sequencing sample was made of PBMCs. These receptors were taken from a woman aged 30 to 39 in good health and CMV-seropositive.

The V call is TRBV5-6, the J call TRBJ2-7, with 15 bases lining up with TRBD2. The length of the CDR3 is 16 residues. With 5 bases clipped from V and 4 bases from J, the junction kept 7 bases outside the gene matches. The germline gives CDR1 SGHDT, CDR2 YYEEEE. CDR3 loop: CASSRSGLAGGYEQYF. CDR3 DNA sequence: TGTGCCAGCAGTAGGTCGGGACTAGCGGGGGGATACGAGCAGTACTTC.

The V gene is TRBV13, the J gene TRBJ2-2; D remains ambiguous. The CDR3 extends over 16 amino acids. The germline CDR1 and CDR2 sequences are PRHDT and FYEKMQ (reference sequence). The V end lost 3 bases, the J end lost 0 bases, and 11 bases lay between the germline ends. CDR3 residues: CASSLVLSANTGELFF. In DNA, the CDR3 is TGTGCCAGCAGCTTGGTCCTCAGCGCGAACACCGGGGAGCTGTTTTTT.

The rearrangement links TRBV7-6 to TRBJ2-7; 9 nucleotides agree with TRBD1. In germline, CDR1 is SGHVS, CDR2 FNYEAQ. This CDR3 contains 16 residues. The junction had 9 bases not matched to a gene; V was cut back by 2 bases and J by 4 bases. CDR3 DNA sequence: TGTGCCAGCAGCTTAAATGAGGGACAGGGTCCTTACGAGCAGTACTTC. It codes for CASSLNEGQGPYEQYF.

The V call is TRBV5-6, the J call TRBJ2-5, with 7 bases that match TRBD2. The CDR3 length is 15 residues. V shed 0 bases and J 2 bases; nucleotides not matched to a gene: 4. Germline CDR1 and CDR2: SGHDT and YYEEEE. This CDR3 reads CASSLASGAQETQYF. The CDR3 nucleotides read TGTGCCAGCAGCTTGGCTAGCGGTGCGCAAGAGACCCAGTACTTC.

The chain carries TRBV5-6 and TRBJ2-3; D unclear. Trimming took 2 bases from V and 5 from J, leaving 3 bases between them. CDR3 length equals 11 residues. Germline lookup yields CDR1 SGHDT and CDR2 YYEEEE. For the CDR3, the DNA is TGTGCCAGCAGCTTCGGAGATACGCAGTATTTT. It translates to CASSFGDTQYF.

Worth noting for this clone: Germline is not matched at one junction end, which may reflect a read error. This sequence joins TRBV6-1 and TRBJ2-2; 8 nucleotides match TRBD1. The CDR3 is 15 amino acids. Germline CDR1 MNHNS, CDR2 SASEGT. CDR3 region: CASSGHRGSTGEPFF. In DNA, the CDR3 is TGTGCCAGCAGTGGGCACAGGGGGAGCACCGGGGAGCCGTTTTTT.

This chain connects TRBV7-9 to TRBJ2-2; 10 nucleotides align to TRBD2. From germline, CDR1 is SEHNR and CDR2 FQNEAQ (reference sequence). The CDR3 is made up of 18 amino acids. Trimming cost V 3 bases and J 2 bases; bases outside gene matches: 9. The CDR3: CASSLTQAGGINTGELFF. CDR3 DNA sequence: TGTGCCAGCAGCTTGACCCAAGCGGGAGGGATAAACACCGGGGAGCTGTTTTTT.

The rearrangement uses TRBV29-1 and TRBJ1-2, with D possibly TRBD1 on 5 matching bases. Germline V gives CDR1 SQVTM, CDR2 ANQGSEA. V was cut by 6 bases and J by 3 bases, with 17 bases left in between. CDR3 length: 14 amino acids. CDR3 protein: CSVVGRLGDYGYTF. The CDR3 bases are TGCAGCGTCGTAGGTCGGCTAGGGGACTATGGCTACACCTTC.

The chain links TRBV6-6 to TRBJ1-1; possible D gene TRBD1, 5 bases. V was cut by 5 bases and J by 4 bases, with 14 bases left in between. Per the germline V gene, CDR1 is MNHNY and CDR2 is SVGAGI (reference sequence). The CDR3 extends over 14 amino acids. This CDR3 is CASSPDRHGTEAFF. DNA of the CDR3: TGTGCCAGCAGTCCCGACAGACACGGCACTGAAGCTTTCTTT.